One sample yielded the 24 T cell receptor beta chains listed below, sequenced in a study of shared clonotypes between healthy human individuals (dated by TCRdb to the early 2020s). Libraries were built with the immunoSEQ multiplex PCR assay. TCRdb holds this immuneACCESS table with in-frame rearrangements only. Some clones are missing; in checked studies, unresolved V genes explain under half, and the rest has no known cause. A total of approximately 2,300,000 clones appear in this sample, around 92% of them only once. The ten most abundant clones make up approximately 0.39% of the sample. Sequencing input: naive CD4+ T cells from PBMCs. The sample's cell subset or site label, in plain terms: CD45RA+ positively selected. These receptors were taken from a young man in good health. Some clones in this sample may be carry-over from other donors' samples.

Notes on this clone: The same CDR3 is also encoded by other DNA sequences in this sample. The genes are TRBV28 and TRBJ1-5, with TRBD1 as a possible D gene (5 bases). V lost 8 bases, J lost 0 bases, and 8 bases lay in between. Per germline, CDR1 MDHEN and CDR2 SYDVKM. This CDR3 comprises 13 residues. The CDR3 DNA reads as TGTGCCAGCTCCCAGGGTAGCAATCAGCCCCAGCATTTT. Translated: CASSQGSNQPQHF. The complete variable domain, with remaining parts taken from reference TRBV28 and TRBJ1-5, reads DVKVTQSSRYLVKRTGEKVFLECVQDMDHENMFWYRQDPGLGLRLIYFSYDVKMKEKGDIPEGYSVSREKKERFSLILESASTNQTSMYLCASSQGSNQPQHFGDGTRLSIL.

V is TRBV27 and J is TRBJ2-3, with TRBD2 matching over 10 bases. Germline trimming cut 2 bases from V and 3 bases from J; bases unmatched to any gene: 20. CDR1 MNHEY and CDR2 SMNVEV come from the germline V gene (reference sequence). This CDR3 has 21 amino acids. The CDR3 loop is CASSLGPHRPSGSGKTDTQYF. Written as DNA, the CDR3 is TGTGCCAGCAGTTTAGGACCTCACCGCCCTAGCGGGAGTGGTAAGACAGATACGCAGTATTTT.

The CDR3 DNA reads as TGTGCCAGCAGCGTAGGACCTGACAGGGGAAGTGGAGGCTACACCTTC. It encodes CASSVGPDRGSGGYTF. This chain links TRBV9 with TRBJ1-2; 8 bases are shared with TRBD1. Germline CDR1 reads SGDLS; CDR2 reads YYNGEE. The CDR3 extends over 16 amino acids. The V and J ends lost 0 bases and 8 bases, in that order; junction bases with no gene match: 12.

The chain joins TRBV15 to TRBJ2-3; 8 nucleotides line up with TRBD2. The V and J ends lost 7 bases and 3 bases, in that order; junction bases with no gene match: 3. The CDR3 loop spans 13 amino acids. Germline CDR1 is LNHNV and CDR2 is YYDKDF (reference sequence). CDR3 sequence (DNA): TGTGCCACCAACGGGAGGGCTACAGATACGCAGTATTTT. Translation gives CATNGRATDTQYF.

The gene calls are TRBV4-2 and TRBJ2-5; 12 bases are a match to TRBD2. The V segment lost 1 base and the J segment 5 bases; nucleotides outside the gene matches: 8. The CDR3 is 17 residues long. Germline CDR1 and CDR2: LGHNA and YNFKEQ. The CDR3 protein is CASSQASGRARGETQYF. The CDR3 coding sequence is TGTGCCAGCAGCCAAGCTAGCGGGAGGGCCCGTGGGGAGACCCAGTACTTC.

The chain recombines TRBV27 with TRBJ2-2; 7 bases align to TRBD2. The CDR3 extends over 14 amino acids. The germline CDR1 and CDR2 sequences are MNHEY and SMNVEV (reference sequence). The ends lost 6 bases at V and 3 bases at J; junction bases unmatched: 4. The DNA for the CDR3 is TGTGCCAGCAGGCGACTAGCTGACACCGGGGAGCTGTTTTTT. Translated: CASRRLADTGELFF.

The V gene is TRBV2, the J gene TRBJ1-4, with D possibly matching TRBD1 (5 bases). Between the trimmed V and J ends, which lost 5 bases and 8 bases, there was a span of 15 bases. The germline V gene encodes CDR1 SNHLY and CDR2 FYNNEI. This CDR3 spans 14 amino acids. The CDR3 DNA reads TGTGCCAGCAGTCCTGAGGGGTTCGGGGAAAAACTGTTTTTT. This gives the protein CASSPEGFGEKLFF.

V usage is TRBV27 and J usage is TRBJ2-1; 11 bases line up with TRBD2. The CDR3 has 21 amino acids. Germline CDR1 and CDR2: MNHEY and SMNVEV (reference sequence). V was clipped by 4 bases and J by 5 bases; unmatched bases: 22. The CDR3: CASSYRKFLGVLAGENNEQFF. The CDR3 nucleotides read TGTGCCAGCAGTTATCGAAAATTTCTTGGGGTACTAGCGGGAGAAAACAATGAGCAGTTCTTC.

This chain uses TRBV27 with TRBJ2-7; no reliable D call. Trimming stripped 5 bases from V and 4 bases from J, with 18 bases between. The CDR3 loop spans 15 amino acids. Germline V gene lookup returns CDR1 MNHEY and CDR2 SMNVEV (reference sequence). CDR3 protein: CASSKRQTLGYEQYF. The CDR3 DNA reads as TGTGCCAGCAGTAAGAGGCAGACCTTGGGGTACGAGCAGTACTTC.

The rearrangement links TRBV7-2 to TRBJ2-2; the match to TRBD2 covers 8 bases. Germline loops: CDR1 SGHTA, CDR2 FQGNSA. V lost 4 bases, J lost 6 bases, and 10 bases stayed unmatched. The CDR3 totals 16 residues. The CDR3 loop reads CASSSPLLRGAGELFF. CDR3 bases: TGTGCCAGCAGCTCCCCCCTCCTGCGGGGGGCCGGGGAGCTGTTTTTT.

The rearrangement uses TRBV5-4 and TRBJ1-3; tentative D call: TRBD1 (6 bases). Germline V gene lookup returns CDR1 SGHNT and CDR2 YYREEE (reference sequence). The CDR3 runs to 14 residues. V was trimmed by 4 bases and J by 6 bases, leaving 14 bases between them. In nucleotides, the CDR3 is TGTGCCAGCAGCGCGGCGGGACAAGCAAACACCATATATTTT. Residues: CASSAAGQANTIYF.

The genes are TRBV19 and TRBJ2-1; D assignment may be TRBD1 or TRBD2 (5 bases each). The V end lost 5 bases, the J end lost 0 bases, and 14 bases lay between the germline ends. The CDR3 totals 16 residues. Germline CDR1 LNHDA, CDR2 SQIVND (reference sequence). This CDR3 is CASSAGALSSYNEQFF. The CDR3 nucleotides are TGTGCCAGTAGTGCCGGGGCCCTGAGCTCCTACAATGAGCAGTTCTTC.

V and J are TRBV28 and TRBJ2-6; 11 nucleotides match TRBD2. The CDR3 contains 18 residues. After removal of 2 bases from V and 2 bases from J, the junction contained 5 bases not matched to a gene. Germline loops: CDR1 MDHEN, CDR2 SYDVKM. CDR3 residues: CASSLGLAGGTGANVLTF. CDR3 in DNA: TGTGCCAGCAGTTTAGGGCTAGCGGGAGGAACTGGGGCCAACGTCCTGACTTTC.

This chain links TRBV2 with TRBJ2-6, with D possibly matching TRBD2 (6 bases). V lost 5 bases to trimming and J lost 0 bases, with 17 bases between them. Germline CDR1 and CDR2: SNHLY and FYNNEI. CDR3 length: 18 residues. The CDR3 is CASSHPTGGGSGANVLTF. The CDR3, as DNA: TGTGCCAGCAGTCACCCGACCGGGGGAGGCTCTGGGGCCAACGTCCTGACTTTC.

This clone has more than one count but fewer than ten. The chain joins TRBV6-1 to TRBJ1-5, with TRBD1 matching over 7 bases. The CDR3 totals 15 residues. Germline assignment: CDR1 MNHNS and CDR2 SASEGT. V gave up 6 bases and J gave up 2 bases; unmatched junction bases: 7. This CDR3 reads CASSARQGGNQPQHF. The CDR3 DNA is TGTGCCAGCAGCGCTCGACAGGGAGGCAATCAGCCCCAGCATTTT.

The chain couples TRBV6-1 to TRBJ1-1; D is unclear. This CDR3 has 13 amino acids. CDR1 is MNHNS, CDR2 SASEGT, per germline. V was cut by 5 bases and J by 6 bases, with 13 bases left in between. CDR3 sequence reads: CASSSQRVSEAFF. The DNA of the CDR3 is TGTGCCAGCAGTTCCCAACGGGTTTCTGAAGCTTTCTTT.

This chain links TRBV28 with TRBJ2-5; TRBD1 might be the D (5 bases). CDR1 is MDHEN, CDR2 SYDVKM, per germline. V dropped 10 bases and J dropped 2 bases, with 8 bases sitting between them. The CDR3 totals 11 residues. The CDR3 region is CATTGQETQYF. Here the CDR3 DNA reads TGTGCCACCACAGGTCAAGAGACCCAGTACTTC.

The J gene is TRBJ1-2, the V gene TRBV27; D is possibly TRBD1 (6 bases). CDR3 length equals 16 residues. V was clipped by 3 bases and J by 5 bases, with 19 bases between them. Germline lookup yields CDR1 MNHEY and CDR2 SMNVEV (reference sequence). CDR3 sequence: CASSLGRGPSVYGYTF. The CDR3 DNA sequence: TGTGCCAGCAGTTTGGGCAGGGGCCCATCTGTTTATGGCTACACCTTC.

V gene TRBV12-5 combines with J gene TRBJ2-1; no firm D call. The V and J ends lost 3 bases and 4 bases respectively, with 7 bases between them. The germline CDR1 and CDR2 sequences are LGHNT and FRNRAP. The CDR3 runs 13 residues. The CDR3 reads CASGFVGYNEQFF. The DNA of the CDR3 is TGTGCTAGTGGTTTTGTAGGGTACAATGAGCAGTTCTTC.

V usage is TRBV5-1 and J usage is TRBJ2-5; no clear D gene. Per the germline V gene, CDR1 is SGHRS and CDR2 is YFSETQ. The V end was cut by 2 bases, the J end by 7 bases, with 6 bases between. The CDR3 sequence is 11 residues long. CDR3 in amino acids: CASSFLGTQYF. The CDR3 DNA reads TGCGCCAGCAGCTTTTTAGGGACCCAGTACTTC.

The chain combines TRBV5-1 with TRBJ1-1, with D uncertain. CDR1 and CDR2 (germline): SGHRS, YFSETQ. The CDR3 consists of 15 residues. Trimming shortened V by 0 bases and J by 0 bases, and 9 bases separated the two germline ends. The CDR3 nucleotides are TGCGCCAGCAGCTTGGAGCCAGGCATGAACACTGAAGCTTTCTTT. This codes for CASSLEPGMNTEAFF.

The gene calls are TRBV5-1 and TRBJ2-5; 11 nucleotides agree with TRBD2. This CDR3 region has 15 residues. Trimming took 4 bases from V and 5 from J; bases not matched to a gene: 7. Germline loops: CDR1 SGHRS, CDR2 YFSETQ. CDR3 bases: TGCGCCAGCAGCCGGGGGACTAGCGGAGAGGAGACCCAGTACTTC. Translated: CASSRGTSGEETQYF.

This sequence joins TRBV28 and TRBJ1-3, with a tentative D call TRBD1 (6 bases). Germline V gene sequence: CDR1 MDHEN, CDR2 SYDVKM. The ends were cut back, 5 bases at V and 4 bases at J, with 27 bases in the middle. There are 19 residues in the CDR3. CDR3: CASSPMGSWGANPGNTIYF. The DNA for the CDR3 is TGTGCCAGCAGTCCCATGGGTTCCTGGGGGGCGAATCCCGGAAACACCATATATTTT.

The rearrangement links TRBV9 to TRBJ2-7; 13 positions agree with TRBD2. Germline V gene lookup returns CDR1 SGDLS and CDR2 YYNGEE. The CDR3 is 16 amino acids. The V segment lost 3 bases and the J segment 1 base; nucleotides outside the gene matches: 4. The CDR3, as DNA: TGTGCCAGCAGCGGATGGACTAGCGGGAGTTCCTACGAGCAGTACTTC. Amino acid sequence: CASSGWTSGSSYEQYF.